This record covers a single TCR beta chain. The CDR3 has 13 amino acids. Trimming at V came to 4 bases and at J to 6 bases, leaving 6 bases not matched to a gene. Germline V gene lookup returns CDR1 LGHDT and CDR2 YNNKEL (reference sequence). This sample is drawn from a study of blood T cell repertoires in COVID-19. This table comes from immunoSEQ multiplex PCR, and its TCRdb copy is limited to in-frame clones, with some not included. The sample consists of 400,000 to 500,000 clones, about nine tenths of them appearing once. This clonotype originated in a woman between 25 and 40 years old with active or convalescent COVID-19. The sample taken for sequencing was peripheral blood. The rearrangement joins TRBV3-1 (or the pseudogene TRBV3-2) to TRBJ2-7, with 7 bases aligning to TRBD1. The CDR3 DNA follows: TGTGCCAGCAGCCTAACCGAGGGGGCCGAGCAGTACTTC. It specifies CASSLTEGAEQYF.